The entry below describes one T cell receptor (beta chain). Antigen unknown. The data were taken from a study of T cell responses to AZD1222 COVID-19 vaccine. Overall study results and limits: It was only after the peak T cell response that any repertoires were sampled. Two doses of AZD1222 preceded a rise in Spike-specific TCR breadth and depth. Possibly, clonal diversity was underestimated; donors were largely white British and included more females.

CDR1 and CDR2 from the germline V gene are LGHNA and YSLEER. The germline V and J ends were trimmed by 0 bases and 1 base, with 13 bases remaining between them. This CDR3 spans 17 amino acids. Here immunoSEQ multiplex PCR was the method, and the copy in TCRdb shows in-frame clones only, minus some. The sample contains 150,000 to 200,000 clones, approximately 90% of which appear only once. This TCR came from an adult who received the AZD1222 COVID-19 vaccine. J is TRBJ2-1 and V is TRBV4-3; tentatively, D is TRBD2 (7 bases). Source: peripheral blood, taken 28 days after the second AZD1222 dose. DNA of the CDR3: TGCGCCAGCAGCCAAGATCTTGGGGGGGCTTCCTACAATGAGCAGTTCTTC. This encodes CASSQDLGGASYNEQFF.